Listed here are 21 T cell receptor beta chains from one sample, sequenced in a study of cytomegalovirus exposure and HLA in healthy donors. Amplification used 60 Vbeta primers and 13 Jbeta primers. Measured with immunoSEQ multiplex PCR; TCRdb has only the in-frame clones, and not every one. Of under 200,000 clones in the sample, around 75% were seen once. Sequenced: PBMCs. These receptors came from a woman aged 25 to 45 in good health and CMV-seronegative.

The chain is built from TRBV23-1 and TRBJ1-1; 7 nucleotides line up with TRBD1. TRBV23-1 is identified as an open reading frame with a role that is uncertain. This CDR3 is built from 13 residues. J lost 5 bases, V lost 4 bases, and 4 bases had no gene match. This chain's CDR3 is CASSRYRGTEAFF. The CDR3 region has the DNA TGCGCCAGCAGTCGGTACAGGGGAACTGAAGCTTTCTTT.

CDR3 protein: CASSYTGTGLTYEQYF. CDR3 nucleotide sequence: TGTGCCAGCAGCTACACCGGGACAGGGCTAACCTACGAGCAGTACTTC. The chain recombines TRBV7-8 with TRBJ2-7; 9 bases fit TRBD1. In germline, CDR1 is SGHVS, CDR2 FQNEAQ. CDR3 length: 16 residues. The V and J ends lost 4 bases and 2 bases, in that order; junction bases with no gene match: 9. The whole variable domain, filled in from reference TRBV7-8 and TRBJ2-7, reads GAGVSQSPRYKVAKRGQDVALRCDPISGHVSLFWYQQALGQGPEFLTYFQNEAQLDKSGLPSDRFFAERPEGSVSTLKIQRTQQEDSAVYLCASSYTGTGLTYEQYFGPGTRLTVT.

CDR3 sequence reads: CASRGTGGFSGTQYF. The CDR3 bases are TGTGCCAGCAGGGGGACAGGGGGTTTTTCGGGTACGCAGTATTTT. J is TRBJ2-3 and V is TRBV7-8; 11 bases align to TRBD1. After removal of 6 bases from V and 8 bases from J, the junction contained 10 bases not matched to a gene. The CDR3 has 15 amino acids. Germline CDR1 and CDR2: SGHVS and FQNEAQ.

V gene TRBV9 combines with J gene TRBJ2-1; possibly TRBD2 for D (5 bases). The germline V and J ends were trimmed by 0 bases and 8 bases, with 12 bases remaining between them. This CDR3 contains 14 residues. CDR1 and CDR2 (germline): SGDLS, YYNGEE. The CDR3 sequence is CASSVGRPGYEQFF. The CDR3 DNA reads TGTGCCAGCAGCGTAGGGCGACCGGGATATGAGCAGTTCTTC.

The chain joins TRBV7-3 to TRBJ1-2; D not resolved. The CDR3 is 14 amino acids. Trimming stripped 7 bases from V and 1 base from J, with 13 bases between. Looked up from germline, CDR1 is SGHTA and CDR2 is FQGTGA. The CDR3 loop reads CASTPTPGNYGYTF. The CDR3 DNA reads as TGTGCCAGCACCCCTACCCCGGGTAACTATGGCTACACCTTC.

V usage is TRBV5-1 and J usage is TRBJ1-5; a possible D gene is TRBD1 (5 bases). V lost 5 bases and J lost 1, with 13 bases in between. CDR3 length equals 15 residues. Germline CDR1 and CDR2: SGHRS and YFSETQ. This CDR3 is CASSVGPQSNQPQHF. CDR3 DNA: TGCGCCAGCAGTGTGGGGCCACAGAGCAATCAGCCCCAGCATTTT.

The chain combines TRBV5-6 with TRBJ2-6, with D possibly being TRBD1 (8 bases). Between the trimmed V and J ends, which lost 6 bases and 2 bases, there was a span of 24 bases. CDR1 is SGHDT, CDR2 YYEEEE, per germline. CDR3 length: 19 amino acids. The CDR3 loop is CASNTGGGGSLAGANVLTF. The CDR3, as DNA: TGTGCCAGCAACACAGGGGGGGGCGGTTCTCTGGCTGGGGCCAACGTCCTGACTTTC.

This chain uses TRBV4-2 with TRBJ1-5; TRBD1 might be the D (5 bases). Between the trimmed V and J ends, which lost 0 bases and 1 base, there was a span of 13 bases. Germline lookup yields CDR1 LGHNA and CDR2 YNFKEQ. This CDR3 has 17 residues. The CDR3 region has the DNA TGTGCCAGCAGCCAAGATCAGGGAGGGCAAAGCAATCAGCCCCAGCATTTT. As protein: CASSQDQGGQSNQPQHF.

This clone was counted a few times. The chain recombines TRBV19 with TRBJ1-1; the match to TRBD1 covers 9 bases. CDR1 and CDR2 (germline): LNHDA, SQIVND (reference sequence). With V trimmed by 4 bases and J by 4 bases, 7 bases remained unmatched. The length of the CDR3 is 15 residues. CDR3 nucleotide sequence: TGTGCCAGTAGTACATGGACAGGGGACTTCACTGAAGCTTTCTTT. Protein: CASSTWTGDFTEAFF.

The CDR3 coding sequence is TGTGCCAGCAGCTTAGAACCCGGAGTGGCAAGGAGCTACACCTTC. As protein: CASSLEPGVARSYTF. This chain connects TRBV7-2 to TRBJ1-2; D call uncertain. From germline, CDR1 is SGHTA and CDR2 FQGNSA. CDR3 length: 15 residues. The V and J ends lost 1 base and 9 bases respectively, with 18 bases between them.

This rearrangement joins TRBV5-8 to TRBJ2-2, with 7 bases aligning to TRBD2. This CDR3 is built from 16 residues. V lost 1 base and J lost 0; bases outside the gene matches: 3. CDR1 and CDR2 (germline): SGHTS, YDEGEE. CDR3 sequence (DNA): TGTGCCAGCAGCTTGTCGGGGGGAGCGAACACCGGGGAGCTGTTTTTT. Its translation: CASSLSGGANTGELFF.

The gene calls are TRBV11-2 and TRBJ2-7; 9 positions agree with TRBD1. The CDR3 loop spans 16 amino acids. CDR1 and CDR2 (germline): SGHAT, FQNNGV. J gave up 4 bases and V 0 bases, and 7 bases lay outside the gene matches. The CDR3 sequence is CASSLDRDRAPYEQYF. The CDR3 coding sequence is TGTGCCAGCAGCTTAGACCGGGACAGGGCTCCGTACGAGCAGTACTTC. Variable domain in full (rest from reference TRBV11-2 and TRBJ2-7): EAGVAQSPRYKIIEKRQSVAFWCNPISGHATLYWYQQILGQGPKLLIQFQNNGVVDDSQLPKDRFSAERLKGVDSTLKIQPAKLEDSAVYLCASSLDRDRAPYEQYFGPGTRLTVT.

The CDR3 DNA reads as TGTGCCTGGAGTGTACACAGGGACACTGAAGCTTTCTTT. Its protein is CAWSVHRDTEAFF. The chain is built from TRBV30 and TRBJ1-1; D possibly corresponds to TRBD1 (6 bases). CDR1 and CDR2 from the germline V gene are GTSNPN and SVGIG (reference sequence). The CDR3 totals 13 residues. V lost 0 bases and J 3 bases, leaving 8 bases between the germline ends.

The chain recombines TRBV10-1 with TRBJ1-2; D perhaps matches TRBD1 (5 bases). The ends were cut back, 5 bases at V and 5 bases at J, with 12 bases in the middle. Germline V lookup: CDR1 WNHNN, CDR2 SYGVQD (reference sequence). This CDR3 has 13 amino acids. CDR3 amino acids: CASSLETDYGYTF. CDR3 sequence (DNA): TGCGCCAGCAGTTTGGAGACAGATTATGGCTACACCTTC.

Written as DNA, the CDR3 is TGTGCCAGCAGCTTCGTGGCGGCTAACTATGGCTACACCTTC. Translating it yields CASSFVAANYGYTF. The chain is built from TRBV7-9 and TRBJ1-2, with D uncertain. The CDR3 extends over 14 amino acids. Trimming removed 3 bases from V and 0 bases from J, with 8 bases in between. Germline V lookup: CDR1 SEHNR, CDR2 FQNEAQ (reference sequence). Together with reference TRBV7-9 and TRBJ1-2, the CDR3 gives the full variable domain: DTGVSQNPRHKITKRGQNVTFRCDPISEHNRLYWYRQTLGQGPEFLTYFQNEAQLEKSRLLSDRFSAERPKGSFSTLEIQRTEQGDSAMYLCASSFVAANYGYTFGSGTRLTVV.

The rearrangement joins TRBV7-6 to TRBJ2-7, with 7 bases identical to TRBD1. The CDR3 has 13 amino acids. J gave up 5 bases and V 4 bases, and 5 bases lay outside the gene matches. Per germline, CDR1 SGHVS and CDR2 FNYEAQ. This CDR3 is CASSYRQGHEQYF. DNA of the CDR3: TGTGCCAGCAGCTATAGACAGGGCCACGAGCAGTACTTC.

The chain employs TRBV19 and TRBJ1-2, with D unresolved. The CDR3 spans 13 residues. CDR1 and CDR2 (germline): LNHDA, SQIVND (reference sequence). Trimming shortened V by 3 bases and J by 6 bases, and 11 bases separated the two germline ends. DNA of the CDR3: TGTGCCAGTAGTATTGGCGGGGAGAATGGCTACACCTTC. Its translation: CASSIGGENGYTF.

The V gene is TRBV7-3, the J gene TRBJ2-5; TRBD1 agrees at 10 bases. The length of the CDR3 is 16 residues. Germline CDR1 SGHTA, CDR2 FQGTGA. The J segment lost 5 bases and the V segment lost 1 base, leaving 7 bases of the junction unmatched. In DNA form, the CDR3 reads TGTGCCAGCAGCTTAAAGGGACAGGGGTTTTGGGAGACCCAGTACTTC. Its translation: CASSLKGQGFWETQYF.

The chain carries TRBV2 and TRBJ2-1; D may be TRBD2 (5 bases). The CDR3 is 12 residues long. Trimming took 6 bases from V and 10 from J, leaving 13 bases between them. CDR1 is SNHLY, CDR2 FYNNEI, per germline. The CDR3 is CASRLDSSEQFF. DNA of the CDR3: TGTGCCAGCAGGCTGGACTCGTCCGAGCAGTTCTTC.

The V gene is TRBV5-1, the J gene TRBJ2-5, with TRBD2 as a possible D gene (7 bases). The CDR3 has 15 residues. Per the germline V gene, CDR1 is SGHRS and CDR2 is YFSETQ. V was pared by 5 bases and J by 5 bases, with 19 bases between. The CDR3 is CASSFEPGGRETQYF. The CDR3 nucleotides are TGCGCCAGCAGTTTTGAACCCGGGGGGCGGGAGACCCAGTACTTC. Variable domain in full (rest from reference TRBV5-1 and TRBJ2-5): KAGVTQTPRYLIKTRGQQVTLSCSPISGHRSVSWYQQTPGQGLQFLFEYFSETQRNKGNFPGRFSGRQFSNSRSEMNVSTLELGDSALYLCASSFEPGGRETQYFGPGTRLLVL.

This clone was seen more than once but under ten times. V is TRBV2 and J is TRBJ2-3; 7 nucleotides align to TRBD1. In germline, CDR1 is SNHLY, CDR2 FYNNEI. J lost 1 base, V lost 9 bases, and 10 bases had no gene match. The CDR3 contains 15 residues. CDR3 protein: CASRDRQFGTDTQYF. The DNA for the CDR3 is TGTGCCAGTAGGGACAGACAGTTTGGCACAGATACGCAGTATTTT.